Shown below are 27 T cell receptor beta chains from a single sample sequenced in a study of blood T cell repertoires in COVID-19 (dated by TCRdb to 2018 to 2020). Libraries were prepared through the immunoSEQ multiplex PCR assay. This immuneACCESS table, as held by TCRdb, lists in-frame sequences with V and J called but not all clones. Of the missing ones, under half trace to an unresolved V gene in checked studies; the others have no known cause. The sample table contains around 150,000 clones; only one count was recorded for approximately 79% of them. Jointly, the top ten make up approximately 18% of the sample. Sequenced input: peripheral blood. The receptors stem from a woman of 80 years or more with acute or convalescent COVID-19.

The CDR3 DNA follows: TGTGCCAGCAGCTTAGGGGCGCGGGGAAATGAGCAGTTCTTC. Translating it yields CASSLGARGNEQFF. V usage is TRBV7-3 and J usage is TRBJ2-1; TRBD2 might be the D (6 bases). This CDR3 is 14 amino acids long. V shed 2 bases and J shed 7 bases, with 12 bases lying between them. Looked up from germline, CDR1 is SGHTA and CDR2 is FQGTGA.

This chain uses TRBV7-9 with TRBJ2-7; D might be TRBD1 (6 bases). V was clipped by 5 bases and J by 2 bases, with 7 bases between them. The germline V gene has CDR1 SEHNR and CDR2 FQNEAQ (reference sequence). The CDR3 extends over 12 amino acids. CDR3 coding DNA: TGTGCCAGCAGCAGGGACACCTACGAGCAGTACTTC. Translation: CASSRDTYEQYF. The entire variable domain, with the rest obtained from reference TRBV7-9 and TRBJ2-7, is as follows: DTGVSQNPRHKITKRGQNVTFRCDPISEHNRLYWYRQTLGQGPEFLTYFQNEAQLEKSRLLSDRFSAERPKGSFSTLEIQRTEQGDSAMYLCASSRDTYEQYFGPGTRLTVT.

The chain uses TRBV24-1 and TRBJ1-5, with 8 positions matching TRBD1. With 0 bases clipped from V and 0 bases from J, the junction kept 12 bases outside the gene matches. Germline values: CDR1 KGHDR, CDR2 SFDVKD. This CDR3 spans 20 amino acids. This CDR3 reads CATSDLFRGRLLNSNQPQHF. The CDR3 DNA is TGTGCCACCAGTGATTTGTTCAGGGGGCGGCTTCTAAATAGCAATCAGCCCCAGCATTTT.

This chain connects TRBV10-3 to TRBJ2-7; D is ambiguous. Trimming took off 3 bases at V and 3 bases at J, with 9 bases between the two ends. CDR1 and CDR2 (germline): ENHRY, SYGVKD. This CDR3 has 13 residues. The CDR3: CAISDNLDYEQYF. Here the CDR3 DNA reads TGTGCCATCAGTGACAACCTAGACTACGAGCAGTACTTC.

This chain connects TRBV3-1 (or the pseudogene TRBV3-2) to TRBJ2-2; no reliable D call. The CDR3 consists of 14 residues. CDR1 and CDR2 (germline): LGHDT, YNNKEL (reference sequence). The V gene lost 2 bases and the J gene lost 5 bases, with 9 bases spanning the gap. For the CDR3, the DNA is TGTGCCAGCAGCCAACTTGTATATACCGGGGAGCTGTTTTTT. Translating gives CASSQLVYTGELFF.

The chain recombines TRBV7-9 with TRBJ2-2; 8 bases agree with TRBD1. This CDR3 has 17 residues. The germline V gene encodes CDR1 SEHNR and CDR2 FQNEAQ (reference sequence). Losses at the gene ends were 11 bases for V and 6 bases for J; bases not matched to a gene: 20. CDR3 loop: CAPRGPNRGIFAGELFF. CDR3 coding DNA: TGTGCCCCCAGGGGGCCTAACAGGGGAATTTTCGCCGGGGAGCTGTTTTTT.

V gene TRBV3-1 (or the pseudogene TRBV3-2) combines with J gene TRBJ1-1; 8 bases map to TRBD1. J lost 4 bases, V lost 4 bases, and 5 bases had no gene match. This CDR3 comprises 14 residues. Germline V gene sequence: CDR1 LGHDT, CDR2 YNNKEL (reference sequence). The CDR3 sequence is CASSLQGAGTEAFF. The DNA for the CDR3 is TGTGCCAGCAGCCTCCAGGGGGCAGGCACTGAAGCTTTCTTT.

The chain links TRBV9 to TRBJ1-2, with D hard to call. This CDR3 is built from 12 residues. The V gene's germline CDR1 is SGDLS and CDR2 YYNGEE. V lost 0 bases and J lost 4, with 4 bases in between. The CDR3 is CASSVGGYGYTF. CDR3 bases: TGTGCCAGCAGCGTAGGCGGCTATGGCTACACCTTC. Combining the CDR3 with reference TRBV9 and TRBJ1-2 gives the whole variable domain DSGVTQTPKHLITATGQRVTLRCSPRSGDLSVYWYQQSLDQGLQFLIQYYNGEERAKGNILERFSAQQFPDLHSELNLSSLELGDSALYFCASSVGGYGYTFGSGTRLTVV.

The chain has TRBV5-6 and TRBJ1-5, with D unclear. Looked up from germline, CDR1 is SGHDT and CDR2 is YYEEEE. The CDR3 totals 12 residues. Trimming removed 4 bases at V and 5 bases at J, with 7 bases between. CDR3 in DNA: TGTGCCAGCAGCCTGGGAGATCAGCCCCAGCATTTT. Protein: CASSLGDQPQHF.

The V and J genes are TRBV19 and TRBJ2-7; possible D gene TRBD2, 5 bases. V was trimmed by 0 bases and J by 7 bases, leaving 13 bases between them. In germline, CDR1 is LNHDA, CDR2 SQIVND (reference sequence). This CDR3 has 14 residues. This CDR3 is CASSIEGEVGEQYF. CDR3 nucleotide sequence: TGTGCCAGTAGTATAGAGGGAGAGGTGGGTGAGCAGTACTTC.

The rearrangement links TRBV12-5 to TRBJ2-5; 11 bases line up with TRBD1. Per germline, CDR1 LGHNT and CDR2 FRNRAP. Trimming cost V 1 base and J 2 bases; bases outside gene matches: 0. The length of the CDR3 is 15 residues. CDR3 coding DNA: TGTGCTAGTGGTTTGGGGGACAGGGGGCAAGAGACCCAGTACTTC. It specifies CASGLGDRGQETQYF.

This CDR3 reads CASSPRAAIYEQYF. CDR3 nucleotides: TGTGCCAGCTCACCCAGGGCAGCCATCTACGAGCAGTACTTC. The V gene is TRBV18, the J gene TRBJ2-7, with D possibly TRBD1 on 5 matching bases. Germline CDR1 is KGHSH and CDR2 is LQKENI. V was clipped by 3 bases and J by 3 bases, with 12 bases between them. The length of the CDR3 is 14 residues. The full variable domain, its missing parts supplied by reference TRBV18 and TRBJ2-7, is NAGVMQNPRHLVRRRGQEARLRCSPMKGHSHVYWYRQLPEEGLKFMVYLQKENIIDESGMPKERFSAEFPKEGPSILRIQQVVRGDSAAYFCASSPRAAIYEQYFGPGTRLTVT.

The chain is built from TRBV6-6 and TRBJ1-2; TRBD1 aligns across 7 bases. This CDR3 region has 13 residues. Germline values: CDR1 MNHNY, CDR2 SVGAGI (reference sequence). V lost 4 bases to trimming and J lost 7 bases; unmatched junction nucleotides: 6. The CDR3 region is CASSSTGRRGYTF. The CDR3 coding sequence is TGTGCCAGCAGTTCGACAGGGAGGCGTGGCTACACCTTC.

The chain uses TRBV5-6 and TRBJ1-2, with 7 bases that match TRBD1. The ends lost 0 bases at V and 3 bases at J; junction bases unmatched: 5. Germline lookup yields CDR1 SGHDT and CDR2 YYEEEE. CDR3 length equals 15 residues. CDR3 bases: TGTGCCAGCAGCTTGGGGTGGACAGGTCACTATGGCTACACCTTC. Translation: CASSLGWTGHYGYTF.

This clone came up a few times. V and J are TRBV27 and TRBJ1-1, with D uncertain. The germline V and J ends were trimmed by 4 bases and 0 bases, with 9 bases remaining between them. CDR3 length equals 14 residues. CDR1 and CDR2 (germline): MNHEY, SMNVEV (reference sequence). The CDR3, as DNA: TGTGCCAGCAGTTCTGGGAGAGTGAACACTGAAGCTTTCTTT. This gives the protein CASSSGRVNTEAFF.

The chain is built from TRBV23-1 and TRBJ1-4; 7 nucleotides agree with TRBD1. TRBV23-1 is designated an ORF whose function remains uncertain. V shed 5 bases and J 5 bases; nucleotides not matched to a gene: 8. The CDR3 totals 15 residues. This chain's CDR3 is CASSSTGTENEKLFF. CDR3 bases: TGCGCCAGCAGTTCCACCGGGACAGAGAATGAAAAACTGTTTTTT.

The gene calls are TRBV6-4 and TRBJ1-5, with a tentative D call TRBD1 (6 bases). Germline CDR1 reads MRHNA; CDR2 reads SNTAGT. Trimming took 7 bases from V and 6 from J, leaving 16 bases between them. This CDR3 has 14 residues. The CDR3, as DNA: TGTGCCAGCAACCGGGACATCGTAATTCAGCCCCAGCATTTT. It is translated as CASNRDIVIQPQHF.

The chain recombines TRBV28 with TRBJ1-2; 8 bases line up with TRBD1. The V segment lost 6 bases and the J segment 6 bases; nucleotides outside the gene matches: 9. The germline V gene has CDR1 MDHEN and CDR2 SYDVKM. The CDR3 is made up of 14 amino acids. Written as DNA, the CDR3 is TGTGCCAGCAGCCCGGGACAGGCCTCCCATGGCTACACCTTC. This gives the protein CASSPGQASHGYTF.

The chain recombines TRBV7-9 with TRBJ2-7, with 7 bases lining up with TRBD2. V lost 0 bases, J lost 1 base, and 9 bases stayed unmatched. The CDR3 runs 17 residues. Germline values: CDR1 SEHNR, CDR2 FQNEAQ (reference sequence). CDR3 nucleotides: TGTGCCAGCAGCTTAGCGGGGAGGGGAACTAGTTCCTACGAGCAGTACTTC. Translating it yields CASSLAGRGTSSYEQYF.

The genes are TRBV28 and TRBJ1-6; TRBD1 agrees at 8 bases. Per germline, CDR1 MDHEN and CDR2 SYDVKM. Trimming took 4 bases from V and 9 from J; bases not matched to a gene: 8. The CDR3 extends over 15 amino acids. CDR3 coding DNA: TGTGCCAGCAGTTCCCGACAGGGGAGGGGTTCACCCCTCCACTTT. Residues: CASSSRQGRGSPLHF. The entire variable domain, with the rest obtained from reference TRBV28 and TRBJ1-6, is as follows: DVKVTQSSRYLVKRTGEKVFLECVQDMDHENMFWYRQDPGLGLRLIYFSYDVKMKEKGDIPEGYSVSREKKERFSLILESASTNQTSMYLCASSSRQGRGSPLHFGNGTRLTVT.

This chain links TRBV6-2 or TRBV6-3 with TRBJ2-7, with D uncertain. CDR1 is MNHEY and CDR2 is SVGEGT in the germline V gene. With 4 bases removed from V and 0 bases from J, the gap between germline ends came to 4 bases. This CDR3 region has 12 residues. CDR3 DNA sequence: TGTGCCAGCAGTTCGAGCTCCTACGAGCAGTACTTC. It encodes CASSSSSYEQYF.

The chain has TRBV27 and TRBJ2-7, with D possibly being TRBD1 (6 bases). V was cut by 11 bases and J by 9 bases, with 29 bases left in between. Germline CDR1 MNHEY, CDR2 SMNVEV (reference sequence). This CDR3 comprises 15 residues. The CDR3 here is CAYPNAGQMTLRQYF. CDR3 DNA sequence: TGTGCCTACCCAAATGCAGGACAGATGACCTTACGGCAGTACTTC.

The CDR3 bases are TGTGCCAGCAGCTTAGGAGCCACAGATACGCAGTATTTT. Its translation: CASSLGATDTQYF. V gene TRBV7-6 combines with J gene TRBJ2-3; D gene ambiguous. V gave up 1 base and J gave up 2 bases, with 4 bases separating them. CDR3 length: 13 amino acids. Germline loops: CDR1 SGHVS, CDR2 FNYEAQ.

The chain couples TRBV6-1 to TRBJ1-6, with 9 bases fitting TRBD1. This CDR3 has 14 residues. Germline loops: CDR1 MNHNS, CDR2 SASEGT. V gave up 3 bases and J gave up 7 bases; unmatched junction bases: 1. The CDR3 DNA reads TGTGCCAGCAGTGACGGGACAGGGAATTCACCCCTCCACTTT. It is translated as CASSDGTGNSPLHF.

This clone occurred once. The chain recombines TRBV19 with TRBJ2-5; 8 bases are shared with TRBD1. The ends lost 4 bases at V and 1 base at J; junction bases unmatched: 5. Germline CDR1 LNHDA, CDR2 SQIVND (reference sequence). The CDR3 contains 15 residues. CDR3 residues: CASSKTGDLQETQYF. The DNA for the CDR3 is TGTGCCAGTAGTAAGACAGGGGACCTCCAAGAGACCCAGTACTTC.

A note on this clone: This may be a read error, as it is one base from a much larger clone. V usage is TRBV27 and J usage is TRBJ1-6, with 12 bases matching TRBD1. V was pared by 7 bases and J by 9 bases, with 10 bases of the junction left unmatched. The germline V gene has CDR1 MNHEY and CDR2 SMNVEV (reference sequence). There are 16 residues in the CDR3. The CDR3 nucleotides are TGTGCCAGCAAGCAACCTGGGACAGGGGGCTCTTCACCCCTCCACTTT. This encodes CASKQPGTGGSSPLHF.

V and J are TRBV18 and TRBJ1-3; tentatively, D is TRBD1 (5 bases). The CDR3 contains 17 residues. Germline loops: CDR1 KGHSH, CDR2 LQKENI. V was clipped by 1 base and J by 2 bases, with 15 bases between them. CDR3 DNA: TGTGCCAGCTCACCACGGAGACAGTCTACCGCTGGAAACACCATATATTTT. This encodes CASSPRRQSTAGNTIYF.